These 6 T cell receptor beta chains were all obtained from the same sample, sequenced in a study of PD-L1 blockade in urothelial cancer. As to time point: peripheral blood 6 weeks after treatment start. Sequenced by immunoSEQ multiplex PCR; TCRdb stores in-frame clones only, minus some. The table includes 100,000 to 150,000 clones, 86% detected once. The material was PBMCs, obtained around atezolizumab (anti-PD-L1) treatment. These receptors all stem from a man aged 50 to 60 with urothelial cancer.

V is TRBV7-3 and J is TRBJ2-7, with a tentative D call TRBD2 (5 bases). V shed 1 base and J shed 3 bases, with 10 bases lying between them. CDR3 length equals 14 residues. Germline values: CDR1 SGHTA, CDR2 FQGTGA. CDR3 residues: CASSLSPSGYEQYF. The CDR3 nucleotides read TGTGCCAGCAGCTTAAGTCCGAGCGGCTACGAGCAGTACTTC.

This clone was detected only a few times. The chain couples TRBV5-4 to TRBJ2-2; a weak D match, TRBD2 (5 bases). The CDR3 has 13 amino acids. The V gene's germline CDR1 is SGHNT and CDR2 YYREEE (reference sequence). V gave up 4 bases and J gave up 1 base, with 5 bases separating them. The CDR3, as DNA: TGTGCCAGCAGCCGGGAGAACACCGGGGAGCTGTTTTTT. Its protein is CASSRENTGELFF.

By sample share, this clone is medium-sized. This chain links TRBV13 with TRBJ2-2; the match to TRBD2 covers 14 bases. The CDR3 is 17 amino acids. Germline V CDR1 and CDR2: PRHDT, FYEKMQ (reference sequence). The ends lost 4 bases at V and 5 bases at J; junction bases unmatched: 6. This CDR3 is CASSSGLAGVRTGELFF. CDR3 nucleotides: TGTGCCAGCAGCTCGGGACTAGCGGGAGTAAGGACCGGGGAGCTGTTTTTT.

The gene calls are TRBV7-6 and TRBJ2-1, with TRBD2 matching 14 bases. The length of the CDR3 is 16 residues. J lost 8 bases, V lost 5 bases, and 8 bases had no gene match. Germline-derived CDR1 and CDR2 are SGHVS and FNYEAQ. CDR3 region: CASSLTGTSGSDEQFF. In DNA form, the CDR3 reads TGTGCCAGCAGCCTCACCGGGACTAGCGGGAGCGATGAGCAGTTCTTC.

The chain recombines TRBV15 with TRBJ2-7; 7 nucleotides agree with TRBD1. The CDR3 contains 15 residues. V lost 5 bases, J lost 0 bases, and 7 bases stayed unmatched. CDR1 is LNHNV and CDR2 is YYDKDF in the germline V gene (reference sequence). The CDR3 nucleotides read TGTGCCACCAGCGCCCCCAGGGGGAGCTCCTACGAGCAGTACTTC. This gives the protein CATSAPRGSSYEQYF.

This chain uses TRBV19 with TRBJ2-1; a weak D match, TRBD1 (5 bases). CDR1 LNHDA and CDR2 SQIVND come from the germline V gene (reference sequence). Trimming left V 3 bases short and J 5 bases short, with 11 bases between. The length of the CDR3 is 14 residues. The CDR3 spells CASSIWTQDNEQFF. In DNA form, the CDR3 reads TGTGCCAGTAGTATTTGGACACAAGACAATGAGCAGTTCTTC.